The 21 T cell receptor beta chains below were found in one sample sequenced in a study of vaccination effects on CD4 cells after COVID-19. Their antigens are not known. TCRdb's table, derived via immunoSEQ multiplex PCR, lists solely in-frame clones and lacks some. The data hold about 74,000 clones, with roughly three quarters observed a single time. Scientists isolated CD4+ T cells after a roughly 9-day culture period ended. The sample in question was CD4+ T cells from PBMCs cultured without peptide, obtained before COVID-19 vaccination. These TCRs come from a human donor who received a COVID-19 vaccine.

This clone was seen a single time. The J gene is TRBJ2-6, the V gene TRBV3-1 (or the pseudogene TRBV3-2); no clear D gene. Trimming removed 2 bases at V and 3 bases at J, with 8 bases between. Germline CDR1 is LGHDT and CDR2 is YNNKEL (reference sequence). This CDR3 comprises 15 residues. The CDR3 is CASSQTDGGANVLTF. In DNA form, the CDR3 reads TGTGCCAGCAGCCAAACTGATGGTGGGGCCAACGTCCTGACTTTC.

There are a few counts of this clone. J is TRBJ1-5 and V is TRBV6-6; D is possibly TRBD1 (5 bases). The germline gives CDR1 MNHNY, CDR2 SVGAGI (reference sequence). With 8 bases removed from V and 7 bases from J, the gap between germline ends came to 9 bases. This CDR3 comprises 11 residues. The CDR3 here is CASLRDQPQHF. CDR3 sequence (DNA): TGTGCCAGCTTGAGGGACCAGCCCCAGCATTTT.

This sequence joins TRBV28 and TRBJ2-4; D might be TRBD2 (6 bases). V was clipped by 6 bases and J by 7 bases, with 13 bases between them. Germline V gene lookup returns CDR1 MDHEN and CDR2 SYDVKM. This CDR3 spans 13 amino acids. The CDR3 spells CASRRDSGNIQYF. The CDR3 DNA follows: TGTGCCAGCAGACGGGACTCGGGGAACATTCAGTACTTC.

The chain combines TRBV5-1 with TRBJ1-3; D unclear. The V gene lost 0 bases and the J gene lost 3 bases, with 4 bases spanning the gap. Germline V gene data show CDR1 as SGHRS and CDR2 as YFSETQ. This CDR3 contains 13 residues. This chain's CDR3 is CASSLGIGNTIYF. CDR3 DNA: TGCGCCAGCAGCTTGGGGATTGGAAACACCATATATTTT.

The J gene is TRBJ2-3, the V gene TRBV5-1, with TRBD2 as a possible D gene (7 bases). Germline-derived CDR1 and CDR2 are SGHRS and YFSETQ. The CDR3 runs 17 residues. V was pared by 4 bases and J by 2 bases, with 20 bases between. The CDR3 sequence is CASSSGARGGPTDTQYF. Here the CDR3 DNA reads TGCGCCAGCAGCAGTGGAGCTAGGGGGGGGCCCACAGATACGCAGTATTTT.

The chain uses TRBV19 and TRBJ2-3, with 7 bases identical to TRBD1. CDR1 is LNHDA and CDR2 is SQIVND in the germline V gene (reference sequence). V was clipped by 5 bases and J by 0 bases; unmatched bases: 11. The CDR3 loop spans 17 amino acids. The chain's CDR3 is CASSYAGTDLSTDTQYF. CDR3 sequence (DNA): TGTGCCAGTAGTTACGCCGGGACAGACTTAAGCACAGATACGCAGTATTTT.

The chain uses TRBV3-1 (or the pseudogene TRBV3-2) and TRBJ2-3, with TRBD2 identical over 9 bases. CDR3 size: 15 residues. Germline lookup yields CDR1 LGHDT and CDR2 YNNKEL (reference sequence). Trimming took 2 bases from V and 5 from J; bases not matched to a gene: 5. The CDR3 protein is CASSQFSGGRDTQYF. The CDR3 coding sequence is TGTGCCAGCAGCCAATTCAGCGGGGGGCGAGATACGCAGTATTTT.

J is TRBJ2-3 and V is TRBV5-6; 12 positions agree with TRBD2. Germline V gene lookup returns CDR1 SGHDT and CDR2 YYEEEE. CDR3 length: 15 residues. V was pared by 3 bases and J by 5 bases, with 4 bases of the junction left unmatched. CDR3 loop: CASSSSGGAGDTQYF. CDR3 DNA sequence: TGTGCCAGCAGCTCTAGCGGGGGGGCGGGAGATACGCAGTATTTT.

The chain links TRBV5-1 to TRBJ1-1; TRBD1 aligns across 9 bases. Trimming took 4 bases from V and 4 from J; bases not matched to a gene: 2. This CDR3 comprises 13 residues. Germline CDR1 SGHRS, CDR2 YFSETQ. The CDR3 here is CASSVGQGTEAFF. CDR3 nucleotide sequence: TGCGCCAGCAGCGTGGGACAGGGCACTGAAGCTTTCTTT.

J is TRBJ1-2 and V is TRBV4-1; D perhaps matches TRBD1 (5 bases). Trimming left V 0 bases short and J 4 bases short, with 12 bases between. There are 15 residues in the CDR3. Germline lookup yields CDR1 MGHRA and CDR2 YSYEKL. CDR3 amino acids: CASSQDFGGVYGYTF. The CDR3 DNA is TGCGCCAGCAGCCAAGATTTTGGGGGTGTCTATGGCTACACCTTC.

This clone was seen only a few times. The V call is TRBV7-3, the J call TRBJ2-2; D possibly corresponds to TRBD2 (7 bases). The germline V gene encodes CDR1 SGHTA and CDR2 FQGTGA. The CDR3 contains 14 residues. The germline V and J ends were trimmed by 6 bases and 3 bases, with 11 bases remaining between them. CDR3 loop: CASRGGAYTGELFF. DNA for the CDR3: TGTGCCAGCAGAGGGGGGGCGTACACCGGGGAGCTGTTTTTT.

This chain uses TRBV28 with TRBJ2-7; D is possibly TRBD2 (6 bases). Per germline, CDR1 MDHEN and CDR2 SYDVKM. This CDR3 is built from 14 residues. Trimming took 3 bases from V and 6 from J, leaving 15 bases between them. This chain's CDR3 is CASSFRGFRGEQYV. DNA of the CDR3: TGTGCCAGCAGTTTCCGGGGGTTTCGGGGCGAGCAGTACGTC.

This clone was observed a single time. The chain combines TRBV18 with TRBJ2-3; 8 nucleotides align to TRBD2. There are 14 residues in the CDR3. The V gene end was trimmed by 4 bases and the J gene end by 5 bases; junction bases not matched to a gene: 5. The germline V gene encodes CDR1 KGHSH and CDR2 LQKENI. CDR3 sequence: CASSLGRGGDTQYF. CDR3 nucleotides: TGTGCCAGCTCACTCGGACGGGGGGGAGATACGCAGTATTTT.

The chain has TRBV25-1 and TRBJ1-1; 9 nucleotides match TRBD1. V dropped 4 bases and J dropped 6; count of bases not matched to a gene: 9. Germline lookup yields CDR1 MGHDK and CDR2 SYGVNS. The length of the CDR3 is 15 residues. CDR3 DNA: TGTGCCAGCAGTGCCTGGGACAGGGAAGATTCTGAAGCTTTCTTT. It specifies CASSAWDREDSEAFF.

This clone was seen only a few times. J is TRBJ2-7 and V is TRBV6-6, with 7 bases fitting TRBD1. Trimming cost V 0 bases and J 3 bases; bases outside gene matches: 2. From germline, CDR1 is MNHNY and CDR2 SVGAGI (reference sequence). The CDR3 runs to 14 residues. The CDR3 bases are TGTGCCAGCAGTTACTCGAACAGGGGCTACGAGCAGTACGTC. As protein: CASSYSNRGYEQYV.

The chain links TRBV5-1 to TRBJ2-2, with TRBD2 as a possible D gene (5 bases). Germline CDR1 is SGHRS and CDR2 is YFSETQ. The CDR3 loop spans 15 amino acids. V lost 2 bases to trimming and J lost 3 bases, with 11 bases between them. CDR3: CASSFGGPDTGELFF. Written as DNA, the CDR3 is TGCGCCAGCAGCTTTGGCGGGCCCGACACCGGGGAGCTGTTTTTT.

This clone was found a few times. This chain links TRBV7-3 with TRBJ1-1; 9 bases are shared with TRBD1. The length of the CDR3 is 13 residues. Germline V gene sequence: CDR1 SGHTA, CDR2 FQGTGA. The trim removed 5 bases at V and 3 bases at J, leaving 1 base unmatched. DNA of the CDR3: TGTGCCAGCAGCCGGGACAGGGACACTGAAGCTTTCTTT. Translation: CASSRDRDTEAFF. The full variable domain, rest sourced from reference TRBV7-3 and TRBJ1-1, is GAGVSQTPSNKVTEKGKYVELRCDPISGHTALYWYRQSLGQGPEFLIYFQGTGAADDSGLPNDRFFAVRPEGSVSTLKIQRTERGDSAVYLCASSRDRDTEAFFGQGTRLTVV.

The V call is TRBV12-3 or TRBV12-4, the J call TRBJ2-4; D not certain. V dropped 0 bases and J dropped 6 bases, with 6 bases sitting between them. This CDR3 spans 13 amino acids. The CDR3 sequence is CASSLAGGNIQYF. Here the CDR3 DNA reads TGTGCCAGCAGTTTAGCTGGCGGAAACATTCAGTACTTC.

The chain uses TRBV30 and TRBJ1-3; TRBD1 aligns across 8 bases. Germline V gives CDR1 GTSNPN, CDR2 SVGIG (reference sequence). Trimming cost V 7 bases and J 1 base; bases outside gene matches: 3. The CDR3 runs 13 residues. CDR3 nucleotides: TGTGCCTTGAACAGGGGGTCTGGAAACACCATATATTTT. This gives the protein CALNRGSGNTIYF.

The chain combines TRBV7-2 with TRBJ2-7; possible D gene TRBD1, 5 bases. This CDR3 spans 13 amino acids. Trimming cost V 5 bases and J 6 bases, with 14 bases left between them. The V gene's germline CDR1 is SGHTA and CDR2 FQGNSA. The CDR3 region has the DNA TGTGCCAGCAGCCCGCTGGGGCCGGTCGAGCAGTACGTC. It codes for CASSPLGPVEQYV.

The rearrangement uses TRBV25-1 and TRBJ1-5; the match to TRBD1 covers 9 bases. This CDR3 spans 15 amino acids. J was trimmed by 3 bases and V by 6 bases; bases with no gene match: 6. The germline gives CDR1 MGHDK, CDR2 SYGVNS. Written as DNA, the CDR3 is TGTGCCAGCAGCCCAGGACAGGGGATCAATCAGCCCCAGCATTTT. Its protein is CASSPGQGINQPQHF. The complete variable domain, with remaining parts taken from reference TRBV25-1 and TRBJ1-5, reads EADIYQTPRYLVIGTGKKITLECSQTMGHDKMYWYQQDPGMELHLIHYSYGVNSTEKGDLSSESTVSRIRTEHFPLTLESARPSHTSQYLCASSPGQGINQPQHFGDGTRLSIL.